This record looks at one TCR beta chain sequence and its context. PCR amplification relied on 60 Vbeta primers (plus 13 Jbeta primers). Repertoires were generated with immunoSEQ multiplex PCR, while TCRdb's copy carries only in-frame clones and drops some. Altogether around 70,000 clones are present, 55% to 65% being singletons, with the ten largest covering roughly 3.1%. This record comes from a study of cytomegalovirus exposure and HLA in healthy donors. Germline V lookup: CDR1 SGHNT, CDR2 YYREEE (reference sequence). The V end was cut by 0 bases, the J end by 5 bases, with 6 bases between. The CDR3 consists of 13 residues.

The sample was PBMCs. This chain links TRBV5-4 with TRBJ1-5, with unresolved D. The sequence was obtained from a young man in good health and CMV-seronegative. The CDR3 reads CASSLDRDQPQHF. The DNA for the CDR3 is TGTGCCAGCAGCTTGGATCGGGATCAGCCCCAGCATTTT.